This TCR beta chain was identified during a study of blood T cell repertoires in COVID-19. Germline V gene lookup returns CDR1 SEHNR and CDR2 FQNEAQ (reference sequence). V was shortened by 6 bases and J by 4 bases, with 16 bases between the two germline ends. The CDR3 spans 14 residues. This clone was found a few times. TCRdb keeps only in-frame clones here, not all; method: immunoSEQ multiplex PCR. The table shows hundreds of thousands of clones, with approximately 80% occurring only once. The material sequenced was peripheral blood. The V call is TRBV7-9, the J call TRBJ2-7; maybe TRBD2 (5 bases). This receptor was obtained from a woman in her forties with active or convalescent COVID-19. Written as DNA, the CDR3 is TGTGCCAGCAGTATGCAAGGGAGTGTGTACGAGCAGTACTTC. This gives the protein CASSMQGSVYEQYF.